This TCR beta chain was recovered during a study of blood T cell repertoires in COVID-19. This CDR3 region has 14 residues. CDR1 and CDR2 (germline): MNHEY, SVGAGI. V was pared by 8 bases and J by 3 bases, with 7 bases of the junction left unmatched. Per the original data handling: Reference gene primer amplification gave nucleated cell count estimates. Assay: immunoSEQ multiplex PCR; the TCRdb copy retains only in-frame clones and omits some. The DNA was the basis for D and trimming; V, J and clone size are from that table. The table lists fewer than 250,000 clones, roughly 85% of them singletons. This chain connects TRBV6-5 to TRBJ1-2, with 9 positions matching TRBD1. The sequence was collected from a woman aged 40 to 55 who had been exposed to COVID-19. The specimen was PBMCs or T cells enriched from blood (not recorded which). The CDR3 loop is CASFGTGRDYGYTF. The CDR3, as DNA: TGTGCCAGCTTCGGGACAGGGAGAGACTATGGCTACACCTTC.